Included here is one T cell receptor (beta chain) sequence, with context. The entry originates in a study of shared T cell receptors in the human thymus. The V end lost 1 base, the J end lost 4 bases, and 5 bases lay between the germline ends. The CDR3 contains 12 residues. The germline V gene encodes CDR1 SGHAT and CDR2 FQNNGV. TCRdb keeps only in-frame clones here, not all; method: immunoSEQ multiplex PCR. The sample has about 660,000 clones, around 87% seen once; the top ten hold under 0.01%. The same sample was also studied in work on human thymus T cells. That work states: Donors were healthy Finnish babies undergoing corrective operations for congenital heart defects.

The V call is TRBV11-2, the J call TRBJ2-7; no definite D call. The sequence was obtained from a boy younger than two with a congenital heart defect. Source material: thymocytes. As DNA, the CDR3 is TGTGCCAGCAGCTTAGTCGTTTACGAGCAGTACTTC. Translating gives CASSLVVYEQYF.